This TCR beta chain was identified in a study of Tregs in tolerant kidney transplant recipients. Libraries were prepared by immunoSEQ multiplex PCR; TCRdb keeps only in-frame clonotypes and omits some of them. The repertoire consists of around 78,000 clones, with approximately 90% occurring once and the leading ten covering approximately 0.37%. Germline lookup yields CDR1 SNHLY and CDR2 FYNNEI. Trimming took off 6 bases at V and 1 base at J, with 13 bases between the two ends. This CDR3 contains 14 residues. This specimen was Tregs from blood, taken before the transplant. This clonotype was sampled from a human donor who received a combined kidney and bone marrow transplant. J is TRBJ2-7 and V is TRBV2; perhaps TRBD1 as D (5 bases). The CDR3 sequence: CASSADTSSYEQYF. CDR3 sequence (DNA): TGTGCCAGCAGCGCGGACACCTCTTCCTACGAGCAGTACTTC.